The sequence of this TCR beta chain was determined in a study of cytomegalovirus exposure and HLA in healthy donors. Study results and caveats: Analysis was carried out at a later point, and it linked a missense DCLRE1C variant to TCR beta V- and J-gene trimming. Listed as cytomegalovirus-associated were 150 to 200 TCR beta chains.

Germline V gene data show CDR1 as SGDLS and CDR2 as YYNGEE. The CDR3 sequence is 17 residues long. J gave up 1 base and V 2 bases, and 1 base lay outside the gene matches. PCR used 60 Vbeta primers and 13 Jbeta primers. The table came from immunoSEQ multiplex PCR; TCRdb's copy has only in-frame clones and leaves some out. The sample includes approximately 200,000 clones, under 80% seen only once; the top ten take 0.2% to 0.25%. Turning to this clone: The antigen remains undetermined.

The sample comprised PBMCs. The chain is built from TRBV9 and TRBJ2-1; 15 bases are shared with TRBD2. The source of this sequence is a girl under 10 years old in good health and CMV-seronegative. The CDR3 bases are TGTGCCAGCAGCGTGGGACTAGCGGGAGGTTCCTACAATGAGCAGTTCTTC. Its translation is CASSVGLAGGSYNEQFF.